Listed here are 18 T cell receptor beta chains from one sample, sequenced in a study of blood T cell repertoires in COVID-19. The protocol was immunoSEQ multiplex PCR, while the TCRdb copy is restricted to in-frame clones and leaves out a portion. The top ten hold approximately 2% of the sample, which has around 130,000 clones, around 87% seen once. Sequenced sample: peripheral blood. The receptors originated from a woman in her fifties or sixties with acute or convalescent COVID-19.

V and J are TRBV2 and TRBJ2-1; 8 nucleotides match TRBD2. J was trimmed by 3 bases and V by 7 bases; bases with no gene match: 8. The CDR3 runs 15 residues. From germline, CDR1 is SNHLY and CDR2 FYNNEI. The CDR3 DNA is TGTGCCAGCAAGGACCAGCGGGGGAGCTACAATGAGCAGTTCTTC. It translates to CASKDQRGSYNEQFF.

The chain has TRBV6-6 and TRBJ2-7, with D perhaps matching TRBD1 (6 bases). Trimming stripped 7 bases from V and 1 base from J, with 11 bases between. The CDR3 consists of 13 residues. The germline CDR1 and CDR2 sequences are MNHNY and SVGAGI (reference sequence). This CDR3 reads CASNPGESYEQYF. The CDR3 bases are TGTGCCAGCAACCCAGGGGAGTCCTACGAGCAGTACTTC.

The V call is TRBV10-3, the J call TRBJ1-2, with TRBD1 identical over 7 bases. CDR3 size: 15 residues. Germline V gene sequence: CDR1 ENHRY, CDR2 SYGVKD. The trim removed 6 bases at V and 0 bases at J, leaving 7 bases unmatched. In DNA, the CDR3 is TGTGCCATCAGGGAACAGGGGCTCCCTAACTATGGCTACACCTTC. It specifies CAIREQGLPNYGYTF.

The chain carries TRBV4-3 and TRBJ1-1; D is possibly TRBD1 (5 bases). V was cut by 2 bases and J by 3 bases, with 16 bases left in between. CDR1 and CDR2 from the germline V gene are LGHNA and YSLEER. This CDR3 is built from 16 residues. CDR3 in DNA: TGCGCCAGCAGCCAAATTCCGTCGGGGGGTCACACTGAAGCTTTCTTT. Translation: CASSQIPSGGHTEAFF.

The chain combines TRBV7-2 with TRBJ1-3, with D possibly matching TRBD1 (5 bases). This CDR3 is 16 amino acids long. Germline values: CDR1 SGHTA, CDR2 FQGNSA. Deletions cut 5 bases from V and 2 bases from J, with 16 bases between. The CDR3 region has the DNA TGTGCCAGCAGCCCTCAGGGTCTCGGTCCTGGAAACACCATATATTTT. It is translated as CASSPQGLGPGNTIYF.

This clone has more than one count but fewer than ten. This chain joins TRBV11-2 and TRBJ1-2, with TRBD1 matching over 10 bases. CDR1 SGHAT and CDR2 FQNNGV come from the germline V gene. This CDR3 region has 15 residues. After removal of 5 bases from V and 5 bases from J, the junction contained 8 bases not matched to a gene. The CDR3 here is CASSPRDRGSYGYTF. The CDR3 DNA reads as TGTGCCAGCAGCCCACGGGACAGGGGTAGTTATGGCTACACCTTC.

The chain uses TRBV2 and TRBJ2-6; D gene ambiguous. The CDR3 has 13 residues. Germline V gene sequence: CDR1 SNHLY, CDR2 FYNNEI. V lost 11 bases, J lost 2 bases, and 10 bases lay in between. CDR3 region: CAAGLTGANVLTF. The CDR3 DNA sequence: TGTGCCGCAGGTCTTACTGGGGCCAACGTCCTGACTTTC.

This chain joins TRBV7-9 and TRBJ1-2; D not certain. Germline-derived CDR1 and CDR2 are SEHNR and FQNEAQ (reference sequence). The CDR3 sequence is 15 residues long. V was trimmed by 6 bases and J by 2 bases, leaving 16 bases between them. This chain's CDR3 is CASRRSGGLNYGYTF. In DNA form, the CDR3 reads TGTGCCAGCAGGCGTTCGGGCGGACTCAACTATGGCTACACCTTC.

This chain connects TRBV11-1 to TRBJ2-1, with 10 bases fitting TRBD2. Germline-derived CDR1 and CDR2 are SGHAT and FQDESV (reference sequence). The CDR3 extends over 16 amino acids. CDR3 loop: CKQGEREGKEYNEQFF. CDR3 DNA: TGTAAGCAGGGGGAGCGGGAGGGGAAGGAGTACAATGAGCAGTTCTTC.

This chain joins TRBV4-3 and TRBJ1-4, with a tentative D call TRBD1 (5 bases). V lost 4 bases to trimming and J lost 7 bases, with 16 bases between them. Germline V gives CDR1 LGHNA, CDR2 YSLEER. The CDR3 runs to 15 residues. The CDR3 sequence is CASSLTQARGEKLFF. For the CDR3, the DNA is TGCGCCAGCAGCCTCACACAGGCCCGAGGTGAAAAACTGTTTTTT.

J is TRBJ1-2 and V is TRBV7-2, with 8 bases lining up with TRBD1. CDR1 and CDR2 from the germline V gene are SGHTA and FQGNSA. V lost 4 bases to trimming and J lost 8 bases; unmatched junction nucleotides: 9. The CDR3 has 14 residues. The CDR3 sequence is CASSSRTGRGGYTF. The CDR3 bases are TGTGCCAGCAGCTCGCGGACAGGGCGTGGGGGCTACACCTTC.

The chain uses TRBV30 and TRBJ2-5, with D possibly TRBD1 on 6 matching bases. CDR1 and CDR2 from the germline V gene are GTSNPN and SVGIG (reference sequence). Trimming removed 4 bases from V and 3 bases from J, with 9 bases in between. The CDR3 contains 12 residues. CDR3 sequence reads: CAWMGAKETQYF. CDR3 DNA sequence: TGTGCCTGGATGGGGGCCAAAGAGACCCAGTACTTC.

V is TRBV7-6 and J is TRBJ1-2; D remains ambiguous. CDR1 is SGHVS, CDR2 FNYEAQ, per germline. V was cut by 1 base and J by 4 bases, with 13 bases left in between. This CDR3 contains 15 residues. As DNA, the CDR3 is TGTGCCAGCAGCTTAGATGGGCAGCTTACCTATGGCTACACCTTC. Residues: CASSLDGQLTYGYTF.

The J gene is TRBJ2-1, the V gene TRBV7-2; 9 bases agree with TRBD2. The length of the CDR3 is 17 residues. The V gene's germline CDR1 is SGHTA and CDR2 FQGNSA. J lost 0 bases, V lost 6 bases, and 9 bases had no gene match. The DNA of the CDR3 is TGTGCCAGCAGGGAGTTTTCTAGCGGGGTCTCCTACAATGAGCAGTTCTTC. This gives the protein CASREFSSGVSYNEQFF.

The chain couples TRBV6-5 to TRBJ2-1, with 9 bases fitting TRBD1. The V and J ends lost 4 bases and 3 bases, in that order; junction bases with no gene match: 4. There are 15 residues in the CDR3. The germline V gene has CDR1 MNHEY and CDR2 SVGAGI. Written as DNA, the CDR3 is TGTGCCAGCAGTTCACAGGGGGCTGACTACAATGAGCAGTTCTTC. Translating gives CASSSQGADYNEQFF.

The chain recombines TRBV7-2 with TRBJ2-7, with 9 positions matching TRBD2. The length of the CDR3 is 15 residues. The trim removed 2 bases at V and 3 bases at J, leaving 5 bases unmatched. CDR1 SGHTA and CDR2 FQGNSA come from the germline V gene. The CDR3 spells CASSLNPLAGYEQYF. CDR3 in DNA: TGTGCCAGCAGCTTAAATCCACTAGCGGGCTACGAGCAGTACTTC.

The V gene is TRBV11-3, the J gene TRBJ2-5, with D maybe TRBD1 (6 bases). This CDR3 has 15 amino acids. Germline V CDR1 and CDR2: SGHNT, YENEEA. With 5 bases removed from V and 1 base from J, the gap between germline ends came to 14 bases. The CDR3 here is CASSRGQNRQETQYF. Here the CDR3 DNA reads TGTGCCAGCAGCCGCGGACAGAATCGCCAAGAGACCCAGTACTTC. Full variable domain (outside the CDR3, taken from reference TRBV11-3 and TRBJ2-5): EAGVVQSPRYKIIEKKQPVAFWCNPISGHNTLYWYLQNLGQGPELLIRYENEEAVDDSQLPKDRFSAERLKGVDSTLKIQPAELGDSAVYLCASSRGQNRQETQYFGPGTRLLVL.

The chain has TRBV3-1 (or the pseudogene TRBV3-2) and TRBJ2-7, with D possibly being TRBD1 (5 bases). The length of the CDR3 is 17 residues. Germline-derived CDR1 and CDR2 are LGHDT and YNNKEL (reference sequence). Trimming shortened V by 2 bases and J by 2 bases, and 19 bases separated the two germline ends. CDR3 nucleotide sequence: TGTGCCAGCAGCCAAATTCGACAGAGCTCGCCTGCCTACGAGCAGTACTTC. It is translated as CASSQIRQSSPAYEQYF.